Listed below are T cell receptor beta chains from one sample, sequenced in a study of response to subunit inactivated influenza vaccine. TCRdb analysed the RT-PCR reads with MiXCR anew, one entry per CDR3 protein. This sample has hundreds of thousands of distinct CDR3 sequences, with about 15% found just once. The specimen comprised PBMCs from blood, sampled less than 15 days before vaccination. The receptor set was obtained from a man in his forties or fifties who received an inactivated influenza vaccine. Both conserved end residues are part of each CDR3. Each record gives: V gene, D gene, clone size, CDR3 length, J gene, CDR3 DNA, CDR3 protein. D genes are given only for firm matches. Rows may omit the clone size; those that give it use once, few, many or a size class.

V: TRBV2; D: NA; size: few; length: 13; J: TRBJ2-5; DNA: TGTGCCAGCAGTGAAGGATTCGTAGAGACCCAGTACTTC; CDR3: CASSEGFVETQYF
V: TRBV6-2/TRBV6-3; D: NA; size: NA; length: 16; J: TRBJ1-5; DNA: TGTGCCAGCAGTTACCCCACGGACAGTCTGAATCAGCCTCAGCATTTT; CDR3: CASSYPTDSLNQPQHF
V: TRBV10-3; D: TRBD1; size: NA; length: 15; J: TRBJ1-5; DNA: TGTGCCACCGCTAGACAGGGGGCGGGCAATCAGCCCCAGCATTTT; CDR3: CATARQGAGNQPQHF
V: TRBV14; D: TRBD1; size: few; length: 14; J: TRBJ2-7; DNA: TGTGCCAGCAGCAAGTGGGACAGTTACTACGAGCAGTACTTC; CDR3: CASSKWDSYYEQYF
V: TRBV7-2; D: NA; size: NA; length: 14; J: TRBJ2-7; DNA: TGTGCCAGCAGCTTAGTCTACAGGAACTACGAGCAGTACTTC; CDR3: CASSLVYRNYEQYF
V: TRBV5-1; D: NA; size: NA; length: 14; J: TRBJ1-1; DNA: TGCGCCAGCAGCTTTGGGGGCATTCTCACTGAAGCTTTCTTT; CDR3: CASSFGGILTEAFF
V: TRBV5-1; D: TRBD2; size: NA; length: 12; J: TRBJ2-1; DNA: TGCGCCAGCAGCCCGGTGGGAGGGTGGCAGTTCTTC; CDR3: CASSPVGGWQFF
V: TRBV5-1; D: NA; size: few; length: 16; J: TRBJ2-7; DNA: TGCGCCAGCAGCTTGGTAACGAATGAAGACGCCTACGAGCAGTACTTC; CDR3: CASSLVTNEDAYEQYF
V: TRBV14; D: TRBD1; size: NA; length: 16; J: TRBJ1-3; DNA: TGTGCCAGCAGCCAAGGGGCGACAGGGGTCGGAAACACCATATATTTT; CDR3: CASSQGATGVGNTIYF
V: TRBV6-2/TRBV6-3; D: NA; size: NA; length: 15; J: TRBJ2-1; DNA: TGTGCCAGCAGCCGGGTCGGGCAGGCCTCGGTTGAGCAGTTCTTC; CDR3: CASSRVGQASVEQFF
V: TRBV7-7; D: TRBD1; size: NA; length: 16; J: TRBJ1-5; DNA: TGTGCTAGCAGCTCCCAGCTGACAGGGGAATTCCAGCCCCAGCATTTT; CDR3: CASSSQLTGEFQPQHF
V: TRBV4-3; D: TRBD2; size: NA; length: 14; J: TRBJ2-7; DNA: TGCGCCAGCAGCCAAGAGACTAGCGGCTACGAGCAGTACTTC; CDR3: CASSQETSGYEQYF
V: TRBV20-1; D: TRBD1; size: NA; length: 13; J: TRBJ2-4; DNA: TGCAGTGCCTCCGGGACAGGAGGAAACATTCAGTACTTC; CDR3: CSASGTGGNIQYF
V: TRBV28; D: NA; size: few; length: 16; J: TRBJ2-7; DNA: TGTGCCAGCAGTTTCCGTTTGACAGAGCTTACCTACGAGCAGTACTTC; CDR3: CASSFRLTELTYEQYF
V: TRBV7-2; D: NA; size: few; length: 14; J: TRBJ2-7; DNA: TGTGCCAGCAGCTTAGGGGGGCAGGGCCACGAGCAGTACTTC; CDR3: CASSLGGQGHEQYF
V: TRBV7-9; D: TRBD1; size: NA; length: 14; J: TRBJ2-5; DNA: TGTGCCAGCAGCCTACGACAGGGTATGGAGACCCAGTACTTC; CDR3: CASSLRQGMETQYF
V: TRBV18; D: NA; size: once; length: 15; J: TRBJ1-2; DNA: TGTGCCAGCTCACCCTCCCGCGCGGGTCCCTATGGCTACACCTTC; CDR3: CASSPSRAGPYGYTF
V: TRBV20-1; D: NA; size: many; length: 17; J: TRBJ1-6; DNA: TGCAGTGCTAGAGATGTGGTGTGGGGCTCAGGGAATTCACCCCTCCACTTT; CDR3: CSARDVVWGSGNSPLHF
V: TRBV24-1; D: NA; size: many; length: 13; J: TRBJ2-1; DNA: TGTGCCACCAGCACGGACACATCCAATGAGCAGTTCTTC; CDR3: CATSTDTSNEQFF
V: TRBV4-3; D: TRBD2; size: NA; length: 17; J: TRBJ2-5; DNA: TGCGCCAGCAGCCAAGGGGTGGGGCGGGAGGTCCAAGAGACCCAGTACTTC; CDR3: CASSQGVGREVQETQYF
V: TRBV20-1; D: NA; size: NA; length: 15; J: TRBJ2-1; DNA: TGCAGTGCTAGAGATAGGAAGAGCTCCTACAATGAGCAGTTCTTC; CDR3: CSARDRKSSYNEQFF
V: TRBV13; D: TRBD2; size: NA; length: 15; J: TRBJ2-7; DNA: TGTGCCAGCAGCGCGGGACTAGCGGGGGCCTACGAGCAGTACTTC; CDR3: CASSAGLAGAYEQYF
V: TRBV12-3/TRBV12-4; D: NA; size: NA; length: 11; J: TRBJ2-1; DNA: TGTGCCAGCAGTGCGCACGATGAGCAGTTCTTC; CDR3: CASSAHDEQFF
V: TRBV18; D: TRBD2; size: many; length: 14; J: TRBJ2-1; DNA: TGTGCCAGCTCAGGGACTAGCGGTGGGAATGAGCAGTTCTTC; CDR3: CASSGTSGGNEQFF
V: TRBV12-3/TRBV12-4; D: TRBD2; size: few; length: 15; J: TRBJ2-1; DNA: TGTGCCAGCAGCCTCCCTTATAGCGGGACTAATGAGCAGTTCTTC; CDR3: CASSLPYSGTNEQFF
V: TRBV5-1; D: TRBD2; size: NA; length: 20; J: TRBJ2-6; DNA: TGCGCCAGCAGCTTGGTGGGACTAGCGGGGGGCCTCTCTGGGGCCAACGTCCTGACTTTC; CDR3: CASSLVGLAGGLSGANVLTF
V: TRBV12-3/TRBV12-4; D: NA; size: NA; length: 14; J: TRBJ2-3; DNA: TGTGCCAGTACCCCCCCCGGGGGAACAGATACGCAGTATTTT; CDR3: CASTPPGGTDTQYF
V: TRBV6-2/TRBV6-3; D: NA; size: NA; length: 14; J: TRBJ1-1; DNA: TGTGCCAGCAGTTCAATGGCGGGGAACACTGAAGCTTTCTTT; CDR3: CASSSMAGNTEAFF
V: TRBV28; D: TRBD2; size: NA; length: 17; J: TRBJ2-1; DNA: TGTGCCAGCACCCACTCCGAAGCGGGAGCCGACTACAATGAGCAGTTCTTC; CDR3: CASTHSEAGADYNEQFF
V: TRBV18; D: NA; size: few; length: 18; J: TRBJ2-1; DNA: TGTGCCAGCTCACGAACACGGGACGGAGAAAGCTCCTACAATGAGCAGTTCTTC; CDR3: CASSRTRDGESSYNEQFF
V: TRBV5-1; D: NA; size: many; length: 13; J: TRBJ2-1; DNA: TGCGCCAGCAGCAACCCAAGAGGGAATGAGCAGTTCTTC; CDR3: CASSNPRGNEQFF
V: TRBV5-1; D: NA; size: few; length: 15; J: TRBJ2-5; DNA: TGCGCCAGCAGCTTGGATTGGGTTACACAAGAGACCCAGTACTTC; CDR3: CASSLDWVTQETQYF
V: TRBV18; D: NA; size: many; length: 13; J: TRBJ2-7; DNA: TGTGCCAGCTCACCGGGGGTCTTCTACGAGCAGTACTTC; CDR3: CASSPGVFYEQYF
V: TRBV27; D: NA; size: NA; length: 14; J: TRBJ2-7; DNA: TGTGCCAGCAGTTTCAGTTCCGCTCTGGGGGAGCAGTACTTC; CDR3: CASSFSSALGEQYF
V: TRBV6-2/TRBV6-3; D: TRBD2; size: NA; length: 16; J: TRBJ2-2; DNA: TGTGCCAGCAGTTCGGTGACTAGCGGGAGGTTCGGGGAGCTGTTTTTT; CDR3: CASSSVTSGRFGELFF
V: TRBV20-1; D: NA; size: NA; length: 13; J: TRBJ2-7; DNA: TGCAGTGCTAGAGCCCCCGGCGGTTACGAGCAGTACTTC; CDR3: CSARAPGGYEQYF
V: TRBV7-9; D: NA; size: NA; length: 14; J: TRBJ2-7; DNA: TGTGCCAGCAGCTTAGAGGGGTACTTCTACGAGCAGTACTTC; CDR3: CASSLEGYFYEQYF
V: TRBV7-9; D: TRBD2; size: NA; length: 16; J: TRBJ2-5; DNA: TGTGCCAGCAGCCCCCCAGGACTAGCGGGGATGGAGACCCAGTACTTC; CDR3: CASSPPGLAGMETQYF
V: TRBV19; D: NA; size: few; length: 15; J: TRBJ2-5; DNA: TGTGCCAGTAGTATAGGAGGAGGGAACCAAGAGACCCAGTACTTC; CDR3: CASSIGGGNQETQYF
V: TRBV6-5; D: NA; size: NA; length: 18; J: TRBJ2-5; DNA: TGTGCCAGCAGTTACTCGACCGGGAGAGGCCTAAAAGGGGAGACCCAGTACTTC; CDR3: CASSYSTGRGLKGETQYF
V: TRBV11-2; D: NA; size: many; length: 11; J: TRBJ2-1; DNA: TGTGCCAGCAGCTTCGCCGGCGAGCAGTTCTTC; CDR3: CASSFAGEQFF
V: TRBV6-5; D: NA; size: few; length: 13; J: TRBJ2-3; DNA: TGTGCCAGCAGATACACCGGCACAGATACGCAGTATTTT; CDR3: CASRYTGTDTQYF
V: TRBV7-2; D: TRBD1; size: few; length: 13; J: TRBJ2-1; DNA: TGTGCCAGCAACCTACAGGGGAGCCATGAGCAGTTCTTC; CDR3: CASNLQGSHEQFF
V: TRBV12-3/TRBV12-4; D: TRBD1; size: NA; length: 15; J: TRBJ2-7; DNA: TGTGCCAGCAGTTCGCCGGACAGGGAGGTCTACGAGCAGTACTTC; CDR3: CASSSPDREVYEQYF
V: TRBV7-2; D: NA; size: few; length: 13; J: TRBJ2-7; DNA: TGTGCCAGCAGCTCCCAGCTTCTATACGAGCAGTACTTC; CDR3: CASSSQLLYEQYF
V: TRBV28; D: TRBD1; size: many; length: 15; J: TRBJ1-5; DNA: TGTGCCAGCAGTTTCGGGACAGCCGTAAATCAGCCCCAGCATTTT; CDR3: CASSFGTAVNQPQHF
V: TRBV20-1; D: TRBD2; size: NA; length: 13; J: TRBJ2-3; DNA: TGCAGTGCTACGATTCGGGGGGCAGATACGCAGTATTTT; CDR3: CSATIRGADTQYF
V: TRBV7-2; D: TRBD1; size: few; length: 16; J: TRBJ2-4; DNA: TGTGCCAGCAGCGCGGCAGGGGGCGCTTCGAAAAACATTCAGTACTTC; CDR3: CASSAAGGASKNIQYF